This TCR beta chain was observed in a study of T-cell reconstitution after alpha-beta-depleted transplantation in children. This CDR3 is built from 12 residues. Germline V gene lookup returns CDR1 LNHDA and CDR2 SQIVND (reference sequence). Trimming removed 4 bases at V and 4 bases at J, with 6 bases between. For TCRbeta, the library was prepared with unique molecular identifiers. TCRdb called the PCR reads again in MiXCR, with one record for every CDR3 protein. Among 250,000 to 300,000 distinct CDR3 sequences listed, almost 10% were seen once. The chain carries TRBV19 and TRBJ2-3; a possible D gene is TRBD2 (5 bases). Sequences were derived from PBMCs from the stem cell graft donor, sampled from the stem cell graft. This TCR came from a human donor who donated a stem cell graft to a child with SCID. Here the CDR3 reads CASSTGADTQYF. The CDR3 coding sequence is TGTGCCAGTAGTACCGGGGCAGATACGCAGTATTTT. The full variable domain, with the rest looked up from reference TRBV19 and TRBJ2-3, is DGGITQSPKYLFRKEGQNVTLSCEQNLNHDAMYWYRQDPGQGLRLIYYSQIVNDFQKGDIAEGYSVSREKKESFPLTVTSAQKNPTAFYLCASSTGADTQYFGPGTRLTVL.